Below, 18 T cell receptor beta chains from the same sample are listed, as sequenced in a study of response to subunit inactivated influenza vaccine. Each CDR3 protein is one row after TCRdb ran MiXCR on the RT-PCR reads. The sample includes some 850,000 distinct CDR3 sequences, approximately 17% of them seen just once. Sequenced material: PBMCs from blood, taken 5 days after vaccination. The receptors were sampled from a man aged 45-65 years who received an inactivated influenza vaccine.

The chain recombines TRBV30 with TRBJ2-7; D uncertain. The CDR3 extends over 13 amino acids. The V gene lost 2 bases and the J gene lost 5 bases, with 13 bases spanning the gap. The V gene's germline CDR1 is GTSNPN and CDR2 SVGIG (reference sequence). The CDR3 loop reads CAWSPTQRDEQYF. The CDR3 nucleotides read TGTGCCTGGAGTCCGACGCAGCGAGACGAGCAGTACTTC.

This clonotype was counted once. This chain uses TRBV4-1 with TRBJ1-4, with 7 bases aligning to TRBD1. Looked up from germline, CDR1 is MGHRA and CDR2 is YSYEKL. CDR3 length: 16 residues. V was clipped by 4 bases and J by 4 bases; unmatched bases: 9. In DNA, the CDR3 is TGCGCCAGCAGCCGACAACCGGGACAGAATAATGAAAAACTGTTTTTT. This codes for CASSRQPGQNNEKLFF.

The rearrangement uses TRBV7-9 and TRBJ2-2; the match to TRBD2 covers 8 bases. J was trimmed by 6 bases and V by 1 base; bases with no gene match: 10. Germline V gene lookup returns CDR1 SEHNR and CDR2 FQNEAQ (reference sequence). The CDR3 spans 17 residues. CDR3 region: CASSLGVRASGPGELFF. CDR3 DNA sequence: TGTGCCAGCAGCTTAGGAGTCCGGGCTAGCGGGCCCGGGGAGCTGTTTTTT.

This clonotype has more than one count but fewer than ten. CDR3 in DNA: TGCGCCAGCTGCGAGGGACTAGCGGGAGTCTCGCAGTTCTTC. It specifies CASCEGLAGVSQFF. The J gene is TRBJ2-1, the V gene TRBV5-1, with TRBD2 identical over 14 bases. The CDR3 loop spans 14 amino acids. The ends lost 7 bases at V and 12 bases at J; junction bases unmatched: 9. Germline V lookup: CDR1 SGHRS, CDR2 YFSETQ.

A few counts support this clonotype. The V gene is TRBV12-3 or TRBV12-4, the J gene TRBJ2-7, with D possibly being TRBD1 (6 bases). The CDR3 is 14 amino acids. Trimming removed 3 bases at V and 1 base at J, with 10 bases between. The CDR3 protein is CASSFSQGSYEQYF. Written as DNA, the CDR3 is TGTGCCAGCAGTTTCTCACAGGGATCCTACGAGCAGTACTTC.

This clonotype has only a few counts. The chain joins TRBV6-5 to TRBJ2-2, with D uncertain. V lost 2 bases and J 6 bases, leaving 4 bases between the germline ends. CDR1 and CDR2 (germline): MNHEY, SVGAGI. There are 12 residues in the CDR3. The CDR3 DNA follows: TGTGCCAGCAGTTACCGTCCCGGGGAGCTGTTTTTT. It encodes CASSYRPGELFF.

Only a few counts were recorded for this clonotype. V gene TRBV12-3 or TRBV12-4 combines with J gene TRBJ1-6, with TRBD1 matching 8 bases. The J segment lost 6 bases and the V segment lost 5 bases, leaving 6 bases of the junction unmatched. The CDR3 length is 15 residues. Here the CDR3 reads CASSPRTGPNSPLHF. The CDR3 nucleotides read TGTGCCAGCAGTCCAAGGACAGGGCCTAATTCACCCCTCCACTTT.

The chain recombines TRBV7-2 with TRBJ1-2; 8 bases are a match to TRBD1. Per the germline V gene, CDR1 is SGHTA and CDR2 is FQGNSA. V lost 5 bases, J lost 4 bases, and 6 bases stayed unmatched. The CDR3 contains 14 residues. CDR3 nucleotide sequence: TGTGCCAGCAGCCCAGGGGGACAGGTCTATGGCTACACCTTC. Protein: CASSPGGQVYGYTF.

The chain is built from TRBV7-9 and TRBJ1-1; D is perhaps TRBD1 (6 bases). The germline CDR1 and CDR2 sequences are SEHNR and FQNEAQ (reference sequence). Trimming stripped 9 bases from V and 1 base from J, with 12 bases between. The CDR3 loop spans 13 amino acids. The CDR3 region has the DNA TGTGCCAGTTTACAGGGTGGGAACACTGAAGCTTTCTTT. Translation: CASLQGGNTEAFF. The full variable domain, with the rest looked up from reference TRBV7-9 and TRBJ1-1, is DTGVSQNPRHKITKRGQNVTFRCDPISEHNRLYWYRQTLGQGPEFLTYFQNEAQLEKSRLLSDRFSAERPKGSFSTLEIQRTEQGDSAMYLCASLQGGNTEAFFGQGTRLTVV.

The V and J genes are TRBV5-6 and TRBJ2-7; weak D call: TRBD1 (6 bases). Trimming took 3 bases from V and 0 from J, leaving 13 bases between them. Germline CDR1 is SGHDT and CDR2 is YYEEEE. CDR3 size: 15 residues. The CDR3 sequence: CASSSWTESSYEQYF. The CDR3, as DNA: TGTGCCAGCAGCTCCTGGACAGAAAGCTCCTACGAGCAGTACTTC.

This clonotype was seen a handful of times. This chain uses TRBV5-1 with TRBJ2-3; no clear D. CDR3 length equals 15 residues. Germline V CDR1 and CDR2: SGHRS, YFSETQ. V was clipped by 0 bases and J by 2 bases, with 10 bases between them. CDR3 in DNA: TGCGCCAGCAGCTTGGCCACAGATTACACAGATACGCAGTATTTT. Amino acid sequence: CASSLATDYTDTQYF.

This clonotype was detected a few times. The chain links TRBV29-1 to TRBJ2-5; the match to TRBD1 covers 9 bases. The germline gives CDR1 SQVTM, CDR2 ANQGSEA. There are 14 residues in the CDR3. J gave up 0 bases and V 5 bases, and 4 bases lay outside the gene matches. CDR3 DNA sequence: TGCAGCGTTATAGACAGGGGGAACCAAGAGACCCAGTACTTC. This translates into CSVIDRGNQETQYF.

Comment on this clonotype: It may be a read error: a sequence one base away is much more abundant. V is TRBV12-3 or TRBV12-4 and J is TRBJ2-7; D is perhaps TRBD2 (5 bases). V was trimmed by 4 bases and J by 5 bases, leaving 12 bases between them. The CDR3 spans 13 residues. Written as DNA, the CDR3 is TGTGCCAGCAGTTCGGAAGAGGGCAACGAGCAGTACTTC. Amino acid sequence: CASSSEEGNEQYF.

This clonotype was detected only a few times. V gene TRBV7-9 combines with J gene TRBJ2-3; TRBD2 matches 11 bases. After removal of 2 bases from V and 2 bases from J, the junction contained 6 bases not matched to a gene. In germline, CDR1 is SEHNR, CDR2 FQNEAQ (reference sequence). CDR3 length: 17 residues. CDR3 sequence: CASSLRLAGGFTDTQYF. CDR3 coding DNA: TGTGCCAGCAGCTTACGTCTAGCGGGAGGATTCACAGATACGCAGTATTTT. The full variable domain, rest sourced from reference TRBV7-9 and TRBJ2-3, is DTGVSQNPRHKITKRGQNVTFRCDPISEHNRLYWYRQTLGQGPEFLTYFQNEAQLEKSRLLSDRFSAERPKGSFSTLEIQRTEQGDSAMYLCASSLRLAGGFTDTQYFGPGTRLTVL.

V is TRBV4-3 and J is TRBJ2-2; the D gene is possibly TRBD2 (5 bases). The CDR3 sequence is 18 residues long. Trimming cost V 0 bases and J 0 bases, with 14 bases left between them. Germline assignment: CDR1 LGHNA and CDR2 YSLEER. CDR3 nucleotides: TGCGCCAGCAGCCAAGACGTTGGTTGGAGGTCGAACACCGGGGAGCTGTTTTTT. It is translated as CASSQDVGWRSNTGELFF.

V gene TRBV6-1 combines with J gene TRBJ1-1; D ambiguous. Trimming stripped 6 bases from V and 7 bases from J, with 12 bases between. CDR3 length equals 12 residues. Germline CDR1 and CDR2: MNHNS and SASEGT. The CDR3 sequence: CASSLDGVEAFF. In DNA form, the CDR3 reads TGTGCCAGCAGCCTGGACGGGGTTGAAGCTTTCTTT.

The chain links TRBV6-1 to TRBJ2-6; 9 bases line up with TRBD1. Germline CDR1 is MNHNS and CDR2 is SASEGT. CDR3 length: 15 residues. Losses at the gene ends were 6 bases for V and 3 bases for J; bases not matched to a gene: 3. DNA of the CDR3: TGTGCCAGCAGCCGACAGGGGGATGGGGCCAACGTCCTGACTTTC. Translating it yields CASSRQGDGANVLTF.

This clonotype came up a few times. This may arise from a read error, as a much more abundant clone is one base away. The CDR3 spells CASSYAGNEQYF. In nucleotides, the CDR3 is TGTGCCAGCAGTTACGCGGGTAACGAGCAGTACTTC. This chain uses TRBV6-5 with TRBJ2-7, with D possibly TRBD2 on 5 matching bases. The ends were cut back, 2 bases at V and 5 bases at J, with 7 bases in the middle. Germline values: CDR1 MNHEY, CDR2 SVGAGI. This CDR3 region has 12 residues.